The 24 T cell receptor beta chains reported below all come from one sample, sequenced in a study of CD8+CD57+ T cells in acquired aplastic anemia. Genomic DNA, the template, was used for profiling of the TCR beta VDJ and CDR3. A single record per CDR3 protein comes from TCRdb applying MiXCR to the reads. Of under 250,000 distinct CDR3 sequences in the sample, about 60% were seen once. Patients who underwent sequencing had shown CD8+CD57+ cell expansion by flow cytometry. Sequencing was performed on sorted CD4+, CD8+, or CD8+CD57+ T cells (not recorded which) from PBMCs. These receptors were collected from a human donor with aplastic anemia.

CDR3 bases: TGTGCCAGCAGCTTATCGTTGGGACAGGGCGCTAACTATGGCTACACCTTC. It specifies CASSLSLGQGANYGYTF. This chain uses TRBV7-9 with TRBJ1-2; 9 nucleotides match TRBD1. Germline loops: CDR1 SEHNR, CDR2 FQNEAQ (reference sequence). This CDR3 region has 17 residues. The J segment lost 0 bases and the V segment lost 2 bases, leaving 7 bases of the junction unmatched.

The genes are TRBV6-6 and TRBJ2-7; D ambiguous. The V gene's germline CDR1 is MNHNY and CDR2 SVGAGI (reference sequence). The CDR3 covers 13 residues. V was shortened by 5 bases and J by 3 bases, with 11 bases between the two germline ends. In DNA, the CDR3 is TGTGCCAGCAGTGTAACAGCATTCTACGAGCAGTACTTC. Residues: CASSVTAFYEQYF.

A note on this clonotype: A read error may account for a junction end that differs from germline. This chain joins TRBV6-4 and TRBJ2-3, with 12 nucleotides matching TRBD1. This CDR3 region has 14 residues. The germline V gene encodes CDR1 MRHNA and CDR2 SNTAGT. CDR3 sequence (DNA): TGCGCCAGCAGGGGGACAGGGGGCGCAGATACGCAGTATTTT. Its protein product is CASRGTGGADTQYF.

This clonotype was picked up a small number of times. The chain is built from TRBV9 and TRBJ2-7, with a tentative D call TRBD2 (6 bases). The CDR3 extends over 15 amino acids. V lost 0 bases and J lost 1, with 11 bases in between. Germline V gene data show CDR1 as SGDLS and CDR2 as YYNGEE. CDR3 loop: CASSVGGAASYEQYF. The CDR3 DNA reads as TGTGCCAGCAGCGTAGGCGGGGCTGCGTCCTACGAGCAGTACTTC.

The chain recombines TRBV7-8 with TRBJ2-7; D is possibly TRBD1 (6 bases). Germline CDR1 and CDR2: SGHVS and FQNEAQ. Trimming pared 5 bases from V and 0 bases from J, leaving 14 bases between. The CDR3 is 15 amino acids. CDR3 residues: CASSGRDTASYEQYF. The CDR3 DNA is TGTGCCAGCAGCGGCCGGGACACAGCCTCCTACGAGCAGTACTTC.

The V gene is TRBV20-1, the J gene TRBJ2-5; TRBD1 aligns across 8 bases. Germline CDR1 reads DFQATT; CDR2 reads SNEGSKA (reference sequence). CDR3 length equals 13 residues. Trimming took 7 bases from V and 2 from J; bases not matched to a gene: 6. CDR3 in DNA: TGCAGTGTCCGGGACAGGTATCAAGAGACCCAGTACTTC. Protein sequence: CSVRDRYQETQYF.

This sequence joins TRBV7-8 and TRBJ2-1; 11 bases are shared with TRBD1. Per germline, CDR1 SGHVS and CDR2 FQNEAQ. Germline trimming cut 5 bases from V and 8 bases from J; bases unmatched to any gene: 5. CDR3 length: 14 amino acids. The DNA of the CDR3 is TGTGCCAGCAGCACCTGGACAGGGGGCGATGAGCAGTTCTTC. Translated: CASSTWTGGDEQFF.

This rearrangement joins TRBV6-5 to TRBJ1-6; D is perhaps TRBD1 (5 bases). Deletions cut 4 bases from V and 7 bases from J, with 11 bases between. Germline CDR1 MNHEY, CDR2 SVGAGI. The CDR3 spans 14 residues. The CDR3 protein is CASSSRGGNSPLHF. DNA of the CDR3: TGTGCCAGCAGTTCCCGGGGGGGGAATTCACCCCTCCACTTT.

This clonotype was recorded only once. The chain uses TRBV7-9 and TRBJ2-7; 7 nucleotides align to TRBD1. Losses at the gene ends were 4 bases for V and 3 bases for J; bases not matched to a gene: 12. Germline V lookup: CDR1 SEHNR, CDR2 FQNEAQ (reference sequence). The CDR3 has 16 amino acids. The CDR3 loop is CASSSFDRDRIYEQYF. The CDR3 region has the DNA TGTGCCAGCAGCTCCTTCGACAGGGATAGAATCTACGAGCAGTACTTC.

J is TRBJ2-7 and V is TRBV7-8; 13 nucleotides match TRBD2. V shed 5 bases, J shed 5 bases, and the junction held 6 bases outside the gene matches. The CDR3 loop spans 15 amino acids. In germline, CDR1 is SGHVS, CDR2 FQNEAQ. The CDR3 sequence: CASSKTSGRADEQYF. The CDR3 nucleotides read TGTGCCAGCAGCAAAACTAGCGGGAGGGCGGACGAGCAGTACTTC.

The chain is built from TRBV7-9 and TRBJ1-2, with TRBD1 as a possible D gene (5 bases). There are 13 residues in the CDR3. The germline CDR1 and CDR2 sequences are SEHNR and FQNEAQ (reference sequence). V gave up 2 bases and J gave up 6 bases, with 10 bases separating them. The CDR3 sequence is CASSLRDLNGYTF. The CDR3 DNA reads TGTGCCAGCAGCTTAAGGGACTTGAATGGCTACACCTTC.

The chain links TRBV7-3 to TRBJ1-6; D may be TRBD1 (6 bases). CDR3 length: 17 amino acids. Germline V gene data show CDR1 as SGHTA and CDR2 as FQGTGA. Trimming cost V 5 bases and J 5 bases, with 19 bases left between them. The CDR3 DNA sequence: TGTGCCAGCAGCCCAACAGCGGGGGGCGCGAATAATTCACCCCTCCACTTT. It translates to CASSPTAGGANNSPLHF. Together with reference TRBV7-3 and TRBJ1-6, the CDR3 gives the full variable domain: GAGVSQTPSNKVTEKGKYVELRCDPISGHTALYWYRQSLGQGPEFLIYFQGTGAADDSGLPNDRFFAVRPEGSVSTLKIQRTERGDSAVYLCASSPTAGGANNSPLHFGNGTRLTVT.

This chain connects TRBV7-3 to TRBJ2-1; TRBD1 matches 9 bases. With 5 bases clipped from V and 7 bases from J, the junction kept 9 bases outside the gene matches. Germline loops: CDR1 SGHTA, CDR2 FQGTGA. This CDR3 has 15 residues. The DNA of the CDR3 is TGTGCCAGCAGCCCCCACCTGGGACAGGGTAATGAGCAGTTCTTC. This translates into CASSPHLGQGNEQFF.

This clonotype was detected many times. This chain uses TRBV4-1 with TRBJ1-1; no clear D gene. This CDR3 has 15 residues. Looked up from germline, CDR1 is MGHRA and CDR2 is YSYEKL. V gave up 0 bases and J gave up 1 base, with 9 bases separating them. In DNA form, the CDR3 reads TGCGCCAGCAGCCAAGAATACAGAGCGAACACTGAAGCTTTCTTT. Translation gives CASSQEYRANTEAFF.

V is TRBV29-1 and J is TRBJ2-7; TRBD1 matches 9 bases. Germline values: CDR1 SQVTM, CDR2 ANQGSEA. This CDR3 contains 13 residues. Trimming at V came to 5 bases and at J to 5 bases, leaving 7 bases not matched to a gene. CDR3 nucleotides: TGCAGCGTTCGGGACAGGGCACCCCACGAGCAGTACTTC. This translates into CSVRDRAPHEQYF.

The chain carries TRBV10-1 and TRBJ2-1; D not resolved. Germline V CDR1 and CDR2: WNHNN, SYGVQD (reference sequence). The CDR3 contains 12 residues. The V gene lost 2 bases and the J gene lost 4 bases, with 3 bases spanning the gap. The CDR3: CASSEQYNEQFF. Written as DNA, the CDR3 is TGCGCCAGCAGTGAGCAGTACAATGAGCAGTTCTTC.

This clonotype has a count of ten or more. V is TRBV2 and J is TRBJ2-7; D is possibly TRBD2 (5 bases). V was clipped by 10 bases and J by 2 bases, with 18 bases between them. This CDR3 is built from 14 residues. Germline-derived CDR1 and CDR2 are SNHLY and FYNNEI. The CDR3 region is CATLLGSGTYEQYF. CDR3 bases: TGTGCCACCCTACTCGGCAGCGGCACCTACGAGCAGTACTTC.

The gene calls are TRBV11-2 and TRBJ2-1; TRBD2 matches 7 bases. CDR1 and CDR2 from the germline V gene are SGHAT and FQNNGV. There are 16 residues in the CDR3. V gave up 1 base and J gave up 3 bases; unmatched junction bases: 6. The CDR3 DNA reads as TGTGCCAGCAGCTTAGTCGGCGGGGGAATCTACAATGAGCAGTTCTTC. This sequence encodes CASSLVGGGIYNEQFF.

This clonotype has ten or more counts. The V gene is TRBV5-1, the J gene TRBJ2-5; D perhaps matches TRBD2 (6 bases). The CDR3 spans 14 residues. V gave up 4 bases and J gave up 2 bases, with 12 bases separating them. Germline CDR1 is SGHRS and CDR2 is YFSETQ. The CDR3 nucleotides read TGCGCCAGCAGCGAGACTAGAGGGCAAGAGACCCAGTACTTC. Its protein product is CASSETRGQETQYF. The entire variable domain, with the rest obtained from reference TRBV5-1 and TRBJ2-5, is as follows: KAGVTQTPRYLIKTRGQQVTLSCSPISGHRSVSWYQQTPGQGLQFLFEYFSETQRNKGNFPGRFSGRQFSNSRSEMNVSTLELGDSALYLCASSETRGQETQYFGPGTRLLVL.

The J gene is TRBJ2-1, the V gene TRBV29-1; 11 bases fit TRBD2. The CDR3 is 12 amino acids. V trimming: 4 bases; J trimming: 9 bases; junction bases outside the gene matches: 2. CDR1 and CDR2 from the germline V gene are SQVTM and ANQGSEA. CDR3 sequence: CSVASGRFEQFF. The CDR3 DNA reads TGCAGCGTTGCTAGCGGGAGGTTTGAGCAGTTCTTC.

The genes are TRBV7-2 and TRBJ2-1; 12 positions agree with TRBD2. This CDR3 has 15 residues. V trimming: 5 bases; J trimming: 9 bases; junction bases outside the gene matches: 8. CDR1 is SGHTA, CDR2 FQGNSA, per germline. CDR3 coding DNA: TGTGCCAGCAGCCCCTCGACTAGCGGGAGCGCTGAGCAGTTCTTC. Its protein is CASSPSTSGSAEQFF.

The CDR3 loop is CASSTRQEYEQYF. DNA of the CDR3: TGTGCCAGTAGTACGCGACAGGAATACGAGCAGTACTTC. This sequence joins TRBV19 and TRBJ2-7, with a weak D call TRBD1 (6 bases). This CDR3 comprises 13 residues. The germline gives CDR1 LNHDA, CDR2 SQIVND (reference sequence). Trimming took 4 bases from V and 4 from J, leaving 11 bases between them.

The chain carries TRBV5-1 and TRBJ2-7; 7 bases fit TRBD2. This CDR3 contains 13 residues. J lost 7 bases, V lost 0 bases, and 4 bases had no gene match. Per germline, CDR1 SGHRS and CDR2 YFSETQ. The CDR3 spells CASSLGGSNEQYF. The CDR3 DNA reads as TGCGCCAGCAGCTTGGGCGGGAGCAATGAGCAGTACTTC. The whole variable domain, filled in from reference TRBV5-1 and TRBJ2-7, reads KAGVTQTPRYLIKTRGQQVTLSCSPISGHRSVSWYQQTPGQGLQFLFEYFSETQRNKGNFPGRFSGRQFSNSRSEMNVSTLELGDSALYLCASSLGGSNEQYFGPGTRLTVT.

This chain uses TRBV7-3 with TRBJ2-1, with D uncertain. The CDR3 is made up of 13 amino acids. Germline V lookup: CDR1 SGHTA, CDR2 FQGTGA. Trimming cost V 3 bases and J 4 bases, with 7 bases left between them. The CDR3 here is CASSLNRYNEQFF. The CDR3 DNA reads as TGTGCCAGCAGCTTGAACAGATACAATGAGCAGTTCTTC.